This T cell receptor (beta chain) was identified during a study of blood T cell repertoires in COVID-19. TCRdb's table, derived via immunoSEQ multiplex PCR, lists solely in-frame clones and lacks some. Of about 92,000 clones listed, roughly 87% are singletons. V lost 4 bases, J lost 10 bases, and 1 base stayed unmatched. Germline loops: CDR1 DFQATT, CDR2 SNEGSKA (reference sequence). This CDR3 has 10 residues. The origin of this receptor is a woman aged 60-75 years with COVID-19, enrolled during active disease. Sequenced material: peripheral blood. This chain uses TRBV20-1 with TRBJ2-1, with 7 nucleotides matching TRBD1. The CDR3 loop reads CSATDREQFF. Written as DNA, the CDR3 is TGCAGTGCTACGGACAGGGAGCAGTTCTTC.